The T cell receptor (beta chain) described here comes from a study of T cell repertoires in cytomegalovirus infection. About the research overall: Shared public TCR beta signatures pointed to both CMV infection and a matching HLA type.

TCRdb passed the reads through MiXCR, listing each CDR3 protein once. Altogether almost 550,000 distinct CDR3 sequences are present, about 15% being singletons, with the ten largest covering more than 20%. This clonotype was observed at least ten times. Its antigen is not known. Whole-study results and caveats: Cumulated frequencies of public TCR beta families served to identify carriers of CMV plus the relevant HLA. HLA-C-restricted CMV-specific TCR beta clonotypes were dominant in the ex vivo response.

The CDR3 spans 16 residues. Germline V CDR1 and CDR2: SEHNR, FQNEAQ (reference sequence). The V gene end was trimmed by 4 bases and the J gene end by 2 bases; junction bases not matched to a gene: 11. This clonotype originated in a human donor in good health (CMV status not recorded). Some clones in this sample may be carry-over from other donors' samples. Sequenced sample: CD8+ T cells from PBMCs. The genes are TRBV7-9 and TRBJ2-7, with TRBD1 identical over 7 bases. The CDR3 DNA sequence: TGTGCCAGCAGCTCCCCCTCACAGGGGACAACCTACGAGCAGTACTTC. Its protein product is CASSSPSQGTTYEQYF.